This is a list of T cell receptor beta chains from one sample in a study of blood T cell repertoires in COVID-19. This table comes from immunoSEQ multiplex PCR, and its TCRdb copy is limited to in-frame clones, with some not included. The sample lists tens of thousands of clones, roughly 87% occurring once. The sample consisted of peripheral blood. These receptors originate from a male donor with acute or convalescent COVID-19. The CDR3 runs from the conserved cysteine through the conserved F or W. The D gene is left open where the match is weak. Size is stated for part of the rows, as once, few or many counts, or as a class when the clone is expanded.

V	length	D	size	J	DNA	CDR3
TRBV2	15	TRBD1	-	TRBJ1-5	TGTGCCAGCAGCGGACAGGGGTTGGGCAATCAGCCCCAGCATTTT	CASSGQGLGNQPQHF
TRBV5-4	14	TRBD1	-	TRBJ1-2	TGTGCCAGCAGCCCGGGACAGTTAAACTATGGCTACACCTTC	CASSPGQLNYGYTF
TRBV7-2	15	-	few	TRBJ2-5	TGTGCCAGCAGCGCCCGGACAAGGGGTGGGGAGACCCAGTACTTC	CASSARTRGGETQYF
TRBV5-1	16	-	once	TRBJ2-5	TGCGCCAGCAGCCGAAAGACCACGGGAGTTGAAGAGACCCAGTACTTC	CASSRKTTGVEETQYF
TRBV2	15	-	-	TRBJ2-2	TGTGCCAGCAGTGAGGCCCCCCCGAACACCGGGGAGCTGTTTTTT	CASSEAPPNTGELFF
TRBV19	14	-	-	TRBJ2-3	TGTGCCAGTAGTATCCCAGGGTGGGCAGATACGCAGTATTTT	CASSIPGWADTQYF
TRBV9	17	-	few	TRBJ1-6	TGTGCCAGCAGCGTAGGAAGGGCGGGGTCCTATAATTCACCCCTCCACTTT	CASSVGRAGSYNSPLHF
TRBV29-1	13	TRBD1	-	TRBJ2-7	TGCAGCGCCTCAGGGGGAATCGCCTACGAGCAGTACTTC	CSASGGIAYEQYF
TRBV6-5	13	TRBD1	-	TRBJ1-2	TGTGCCAGCAGGGGGGACAGGCACTATGGCTACACCTTC	CASRGDRHYGYTF
TRBV7-3	13	-	-	TRBJ1-2	TGTGCCAGCAGCTTAACCGGGGTTGGGGGCTACACCTTC	CASSLTGVGGYTF
TRBV11-3	18	TRBD2	-	TRBJ2-2	TGTGCCAGCAGCTTCATGGGGTTCAGGGAGGGCGACACCGGGGAGCTGTTTTTT	CASSFMGFREGDTGELFF
TRBV5-1	16	TRBD2	-	TRBJ2-5	TGCGCCAGCAGCCCATCTCTAGCGGGGGGTCAAGAGACCCAGTACTTC	CASSPSLAGGQETQYF
TRBV19	15	TRBD2	-	TRBJ2-1	TGTGCCAGTAGTATCCTTAGCGGGGGGCAGGGTGAGCAGTTCTTC	CASSILSGGQGEQFF
TRBV11-3	15	-	-	TRBJ2-7	TGTGCCAGCAGCCCAAGGTTGCAGCCTCTAGGTGAGCAGTACTTC	CASSPRLQPLGEQYF
TRBV21-1	15	-	-	TRBJ1-1	TGTGCCAGCAGCCTCCGGAGGCCCTTGAACACTGAAGCTTTCTTT	CASSLRRPLNTEAFF
TRBV5-1	14	-	-	TRBJ1-4	TGCGCCAGCAGCTCAGGGGCAACTAATGAAAAACTGTTTTTT	CASSSGATNEKLFF
TRBV5-1	17	TRBD2	once	TRBJ2-7	TGCGCCAGCAGCTTGGGGGGCGGGGGGGCTCCCCCCTACGAGCAGTACTTC	CASSLGGGGAPPYEQYF
TRBV5-1	15	-	-	TRBJ2-7	TGCGCCAGCAGCTTGGAGCCGGGAAGCTCCTACGAGCAGTACTTC	CASSLEPGSSYEQYF
TRBV20-1	15	-	-	TRBJ2-2	TGCAGTGCTAGTATCTTGGCGGTGAACACCGGGGAGCTGTTTTTT	CSASILAVNTGELFF
TRBV6-5	13	-	-	TRBJ2-7	TGTGCCAGCAGAAAGGAAGGAGTCTACGAGCAGTACTTC	CASRKEGVYEQYF
TRBV19	16	TRBD2	-	TRBJ2-4	TGTGCCAGTAGTGGCCCCACTAGCGTAACCAAAAACATTCAGTACTTC	CASSGPTSVTKNIQYF
TRBV18	14	-	few	TRBJ1-3	TGTGCCAGCTCACCACCGTCCCGGGTGGACACCATATATTTT	CASSPPSRVDTIYF
TRBV7-8	16	-	-	TRBJ1-6	TGTGCCAGCAGCTTAGGAACGGGATTTGGTAATTCACCCCTCCACTTT	CASSLGTGFGNSPLHF
TRBV28	14	TRBD2	once	TRBJ2-5	TGTGCCAGCGGTGTTGCGGGGGGCTGGGAGACCCAGTACTTC	CASGVAGGWETQYF
TRBV28	14	TRBD2	-	TRBJ2-3	TGTGCCAGCAGGGCCCTAGCGGGGGCAGATACGCAGTATTTT	CASRALAGADTQYF
TRBV5-1	18	TRBD2	once	TRBJ2-3	TGCGCCAGCAGCGCGGGACTAGCGGGGGGTACTAGCACAGATACGCAGTATTTT	CASSAGLAGGTSTDTQYF
TRBV9	16	TRBD2	-	TRBJ2-3	TGTGCCAGCAGCGTAGTTAGCGGGGGGGCCGGAGATACGCAGTATTTT	CASSVVSGGAGDTQYF
TRBV28	16	TRBD2	-	TRBJ2-3	TGTGCCAGCAGTGGAGGACTAGGGATCACCCCAGATACGCAGTATTTT	CASSGGLGITPDTQYF
TRBV11-2	17	TRBD1	-	TRBJ1-5	TGTGCCAGCAGCACCGGGACAGTAAGATATAGCAATCAGCCCCAGCATTTT	CASSTGTVRYSNQPQHF
TRBV19	13	TRBD1	-	TRBJ1-4	TGTGCCAGTGCAGGGGGATCTAATGAAAAACTGTTTTTT	CASAGGSNEKLFF
TRBV11-2	15	-	-	TRBJ1-6	TGTGCCAGCAGCTCCGACTCCGGTTATAATTCACCCCTCCACTTT	CASSSDSGYNSPLHF
TRBV13	15	-	-	TRBJ1-6	TGTGCCAGCAGCCGCCGGGCAGGGGCGGATTCACCCCTCCACTTT	CASSRRAGADSPLHF
TRBV6-6	15	TRBD1	-	TRBJ1-4	TGTGCCAGCAGTTCTCCGGACAGGGGAGATGAAAAACTGTTTTTT	CASSSPDRGDEKLFF
TRBV7-3	18	TRBD2	-	TRBJ2-1	TGTGCCAGCAGCTCCATGCATGGAGCGGGGGGGCTCTACAATGAGCAGTTCTTC	CASSSMHGAGGLYNEQFF
TRBV6-2/TRBV6-3	14	-	-	TRBJ1-6	TGTGCCAGCAGTTCCCGGGGATCTAATTCACCCCTCCACTTT	CASSSRGSNSPLHF
TRBV7-2	15	-	-	TRBJ2-5	TGTGCCAGCAGCTTAGCGACATCGGTTCAAGAGACCCAGTACTTC	CASSLATSVQETQYF
TRBV5-1	14	-	-	TRBJ1-2	TGCGCCAGCAGCTTGGTGTCCAGGAACCATGGCTACACCTTC	CASSLVSRNHGYTF
TRBV7-2	15	-	-	TRBJ2-3	TGTGCCAGCAGCTTAGCTCGGACAAACACAGATACGCAGTATTTT	CASSLARTNTDTQYF
TRBV6-5	14	-	-	TRBJ1-1	TGTGCCCTCAGGGGTGAGGCGAGAAGAACTGAAGCTTTCTTT	CALRGEARRTEAFF
TRBV2	18	TRBD1	-	TRBJ2-6	TGTGCCAGCAGTGTCCCGGGACAGGTTTTCTCTGGGGCCAACGTCCTGACTTTC	CASSVPGQVFSGANVLTF
TRBV30	14	-	-	TRBJ1-1	TGTGCCTGGAGTTCCCTGGACAAGAACACTGAAGCTTTCTTT	CAWSSLDKNTEAFF
TRBV6-6	16	-	-	TRBJ2-2	TGTGCCAGCAGTTACTCGGGACTCCGGAAGACCGGGGAGCTGTTTTTT	CASSYSGLRKTGELFF
TRBV6-1	15	TRBD1	-	TRBJ2-2	TGTGCCAGCAGTGAATCGACAGGGATAATCGGGGAGCTGTTTTTT	CASSESTGIIGELFF
TRBV28	17	TRBD2	-	TRBJ2-3	TGTGCCAGCAGTTTGTCGACTAGCGGGGGAGCAGGGGATACGCAGTATTTT	CASSLSTSGGAGDTQYF
TRBV19	15	TRBD1	-	TRBJ1-2	TGTGCCAGTAGGGAATCCGTCGGGACAGTCTATGGCTACACCTTC	CASRESVGTVYGYTF
TRBV2	10	-	once	TRBJ1-1	TGTGCCAGCAGTCGGGATTCAGCTTTCTTT	CASSRDSAFF
TRBV19	14	TRBD1	once	TRBJ1-4	TGTGCCACTTCAAGCAGGGGGCTCGGTGAAAAACTGTTTTTT	CATSSRGLGEKLFF
TRBV9	16	-	-	TRBJ2-5	TGTGCCAGCAGCGTAGGCATTCTGGCAGGACAAGAGACCCAGTACTTC	CASSVGILAGQETQYF
TRBV7-9	15	TRBD1	-	TRBJ1-3	TGTGCCAGCAGCCCGACAGGGTTGGCAGGAAACACCATATATTTT	CASSPTGLAGNTIYF
TRBV6-1	13	-	-	TRBJ1-1	TGTGCCAGCAGTGAATACGGGACACCGAAAGCTTTCTTT	CASSEYGTPKAFF
TRBV7-2	14	TRBD1	-	TRBJ1-2	TGTGCCAGCAGCCCGGGACAGGAGGCCTATGGCTACACCTTC	CASSPGQEAYGYTF
TRBV30	16	-	-	TRBJ1-1	TGTGCCTGGAGTGTAAGAGGTATGCCGGGGGACACTGAAGCTTTCTTT	CAWSVRGMPGDTEAFF
TRBV30	12	-	-	TRBJ1-4	TGTGCCTGGAGTGCAGACTCTTCCAACCTGTTTTTT	CAWSADSSNLFF
TRBV25-1	13	-	once	TRBJ2-5	TGTGCCAGCAGTGACTCCCCCGGGGAGACCCAGTACTTC	CASSDSPGETQYF